These T cell receptor beta chains were read from a single sample in a study of blood T cell repertoires in COVID-19. Clones were read by immunoSEQ multiplex PCR, and TCRdb kept only the in-frame ones, dropping some. The top ten hold under 0.8% of the sample, which has over 150,000 clones, around 82% seen once. Source material: peripheral blood. These receptors were taken from a man between 60 and 75 years old with COVID-19, enrolled during active disease. CDR3s leave out the opening cysteine and the closing phenylalanine or tryptophan.

V,CDR3
TRBV11-3,ASSLDLRQGTDTQY
TRBV10-3,AISDLSVAGRGYEQY
TRBV10-1,ASREYTGTGSVGELF
TRBV30,AWVGQVNTEAF
TRBV7-3,ASSRTGESGGYT
TRBV9,ASSPQATSGNTIY
TRBV11-3,ASKGSKTEAF
TRBV3-1/TRBV3-2,ASSQASGLVTDTQY
TRBV7-2,ASSLSAGFSNQPQH
TRBV28,ASSLPSSYEQY
TRBV30,AWSVSGRKAQF
TRBV24-1,ATSDFRAGGQNIQY
TRBV5-1,ASSSDPGLAYEQF
TRBV5-5,ASRLEGQPNSPLH
TRBV7-6,ASSFSPGQGAGTEAF
TRBV18,ASSPLDSPNTEAF
TRBV19,ASSKGQGAAYGYT
TRBV7-2,ASSFGQPNTEAF
TRBV19,ASSRDSNSNQPQH
TRBV4-2,ASSQEEGQAGYGYT
TRBV6-9,AIIVQARCGYT
TRBV3-1/TRBV3-2,ASSQDHQRTYEQY
TRBV5-1,ASSLIPGLDQPQH
TRBV18,ASSPSKVSQETQY
TRBV29-1,SGGQVYEQY
TRBV27,ASSPAQGASRGYEQY
TRBV5-1,ASSLGMGQVAYEQY
TRBV28,ASSQDRDRVDEQY
TRBV27,ASSTGQGADYGYT
TRBV30,AWRGGTEAF
TRBV6-6,ASSYWDQEGAF
TRBV6-5,ASSSQGDFTEAF
TRBV2,ASTRGQGLSPLH
TRBV7-9,ASSLVGAGFGYT
TRBV7-2,ASSLGPTSGRGDTQY